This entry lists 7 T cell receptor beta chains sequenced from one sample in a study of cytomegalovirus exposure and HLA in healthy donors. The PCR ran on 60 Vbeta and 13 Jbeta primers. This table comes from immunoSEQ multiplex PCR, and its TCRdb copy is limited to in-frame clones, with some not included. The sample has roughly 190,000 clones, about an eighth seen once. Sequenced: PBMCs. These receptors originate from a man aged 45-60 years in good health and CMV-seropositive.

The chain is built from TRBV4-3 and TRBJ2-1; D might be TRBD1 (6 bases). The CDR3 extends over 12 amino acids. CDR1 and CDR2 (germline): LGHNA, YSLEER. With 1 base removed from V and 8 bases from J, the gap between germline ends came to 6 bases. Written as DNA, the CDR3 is TGCGCCAGCAGCCAAGCAGGGGATGAGCAGTTCTTC. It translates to CASSQAGDEQFF.

The CDR3 spells CASSPDQGSETQYF. Written as DNA, the CDR3 is TGTGCCAGCAGTCCCGACCAGGGGTCAGAGACCCAGTACTTC. This rearrangement joins TRBV27 to TRBJ2-5; possibly TRBD1 for D (6 bases). V gave up 5 bases and J gave up 4 bases, with 14 bases separating them. The CDR3 extends over 14 amino acids. CDR1 MNHEY and CDR2 SMNVEV come from the germline V gene (reference sequence).

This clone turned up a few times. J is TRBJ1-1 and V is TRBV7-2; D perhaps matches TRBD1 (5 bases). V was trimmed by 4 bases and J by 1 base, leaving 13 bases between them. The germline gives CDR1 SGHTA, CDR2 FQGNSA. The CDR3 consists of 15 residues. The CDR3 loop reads CASSYLTASNTEAFF. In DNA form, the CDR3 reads TGTGCCAGCAGCTATTTGACAGCTTCGAACACTGAAGCTTTCTTT. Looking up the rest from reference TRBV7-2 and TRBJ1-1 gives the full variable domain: GAGVSQSPSNKVTEKGKDVELRCDPISGHTALYWYRQSLGQGLEFLIYFQGNSAPDKSGLPSDRFSAERTGGSVSTLTIQRTQQEDSAVYLCASSYLTASNTEAFFGQGTRLTVV.

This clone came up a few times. CDR3 in amino acids: CASRFPEDRARETQYF. The CDR3 coding sequence is TGTGCAAGTCGCTTTCCCGAAGACAGGGCTAGAGAGACCCAGTACTTC. The chain has TRBV12-2 and TRBJ2-5; the D call TRBD1 from the table was never checked on the DNA. TRBV12-2 is a pseudogene locus. This CDR3 has 16 amino acids.

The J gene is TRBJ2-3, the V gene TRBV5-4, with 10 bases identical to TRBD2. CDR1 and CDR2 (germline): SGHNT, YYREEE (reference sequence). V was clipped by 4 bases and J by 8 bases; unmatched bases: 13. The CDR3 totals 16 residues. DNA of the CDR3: TGTGCCAGCAGCCCGGAAGGACTAGCGGTCGGAAGTACGCAGTATTTT. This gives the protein CASSPEGLAVGSTQYF. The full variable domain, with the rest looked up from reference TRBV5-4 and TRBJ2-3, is ETGVTQSPTHLIKTRGQQVTLRCSSQSGHNTVSWYQQALGQGPQFIFQYYREEENGRGNFPPRFSGLQFPNYSSELNVNALELDDSALYLCASSPEGLAVGSTQYFGPGTRLTVL.

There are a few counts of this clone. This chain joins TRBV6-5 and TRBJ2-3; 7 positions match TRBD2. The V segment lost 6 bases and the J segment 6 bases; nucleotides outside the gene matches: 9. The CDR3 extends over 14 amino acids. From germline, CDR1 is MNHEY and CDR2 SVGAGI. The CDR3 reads CASRSGISPDTQYF. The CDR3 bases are TGTGCCAGCAGAAGCGGGATCTCGCCGGATACGCAGTATTTT.

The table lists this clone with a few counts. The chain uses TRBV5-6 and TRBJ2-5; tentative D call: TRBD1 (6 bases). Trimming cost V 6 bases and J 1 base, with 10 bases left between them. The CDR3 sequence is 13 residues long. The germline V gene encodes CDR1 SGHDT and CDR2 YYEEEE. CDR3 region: CASTGTPQETQYF. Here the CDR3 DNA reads TGTGCCAGCACCGGGACACCCCAAGAGACCCAGTACTTC.